This entry lists 7 T cell receptor beta chains sequenced from one sample in a study of radiation and T cells in renal cell carcinoma. Produced via immunoSEQ multiplex PCR; TCRdb's table is partial and in-frame only. This sample carries more than 8,000 clones, 50% to 75% of them seen once, and the ten largest clones take approximately 21%. The sample's treatment: 15 Gy SBRT to primary tumor, nephrectomy 4 weeks later. Sample: tumor tissue, taken from a patient whose treatment included radiotherapy and nephrectomy. These receptor sequences come from a man in his 60s with renal cell carcinoma.

This clone was found once. V usage is TRBV6-5 and J usage is TRBJ1-1; D perhaps matches TRBD1 (6 bases). CDR3 size: 14 residues. Trimming shortened V by 6 bases and J by 2 bases, and 13 bases separated the two germline ends. The germline V gene has CDR1 MNHEY and CDR2 SVGAGI. CDR3 region: CASRIRGANTEAFF. In DNA form, the CDR3 reads TGTGCCAGCAGGATCAGGGGAGCAAACACTGAAGCTTTCTTT.

This sequence joins TRBV19 and TRBJ2-7; D perhaps matches TRBD1 (7 bases). Per germline, CDR1 LNHDA and CDR2 SQIVND (reference sequence). This CDR3 is built from 13 residues. The V gene lost 5 bases and the J gene lost 4 bases, with 12 bases spanning the gap. DNA for the CDR3: TGTGCCAGTAGTCTCCAGGGGGGTTACGAGCAGTACTTC. Amino acid sequence: CASSLQGGYEQYF.

The chain combines TRBV5-5 with TRBJ1-2; a weak D match, TRBD1 (5 bases). V was cut by 4 bases and J by 3 bases, with 13 bases left in between. The germline V gene encodes CDR1 SGHKS and CDR2 YYEKEE (reference sequence). The CDR3 has 14 amino acids. The chain's CDR3 is CASSRDGGDYGYTF. The CDR3 DNA is TGTGCCAGCAGCCGGGACGGTGGGGACTATGGCTACACCTTC.

In its sample, this clone ranks as medium-sized (0.01 to 0.1%). The chain carries TRBV19 and TRBJ1-5; D might be TRBD1 (6 bases). Trimming stripped 5 bases from V and 2 bases from J, with 13 bases between. This CDR3 has 15 amino acids. Germline loops: CDR1 LNHDA, CDR2 SQIVND (reference sequence). The CDR3 region is CASSYGQGRNQPQHF. CDR3 DNA sequence: TGTGCCAGTAGTTATGGTCAGGGGCGCAATCAGCCCCAGCATTTT.

The chain carries TRBV5-5 and TRBJ1-2; the match to TRBD1 covers 9 bases. With 5 bases clipped from V and 4 bases from J, the junction kept 12 bases outside the gene matches. Germline lookup yields CDR1 SGHKS and CDR2 YYEKEE (reference sequence). The CDR3 contains 16 residues. The CDR3 nucleotides read TGTGCCAGCAGTCCCACCGGGACAGGGTTGATCTATGGCTACACCTTC. Amino acid sequence: CASSPTGTGLIYGYTF.

This clone came up once. V gene TRBV28 combines with J gene TRBJ1-6; D not resolved. The CDR3 is 15 amino acids. Deletions cut 4 bases from V and 9 bases from J, with 16 bases between. The V gene's germline CDR1 is MDHEN and CDR2 SYDVKM. The CDR3 protein is CASSSPGLRGSPLHF. CDR3 sequence (DNA): TGTGCCAGCAGTTCCCCAGGCCTCCGGGGTTCACCCCTCCACTTT.

The rearrangement joins TRBV27 to TRBJ2-2; 10 nucleotides agree with TRBD2. Germline loops: CDR1 MNHEY, CDR2 SMNVEV (reference sequence). V shed 6 bases, J shed 5 bases, and the junction held 6 bases outside the gene matches. The CDR3 is made up of 15 amino acids. This chain's CDR3 is CASSPLAGETGELFF. The DNA for the CDR3 is TGTGCCAGCAGCCCGCTAGCGGGAGAGACCGGGGAGCTGTTTTTT.